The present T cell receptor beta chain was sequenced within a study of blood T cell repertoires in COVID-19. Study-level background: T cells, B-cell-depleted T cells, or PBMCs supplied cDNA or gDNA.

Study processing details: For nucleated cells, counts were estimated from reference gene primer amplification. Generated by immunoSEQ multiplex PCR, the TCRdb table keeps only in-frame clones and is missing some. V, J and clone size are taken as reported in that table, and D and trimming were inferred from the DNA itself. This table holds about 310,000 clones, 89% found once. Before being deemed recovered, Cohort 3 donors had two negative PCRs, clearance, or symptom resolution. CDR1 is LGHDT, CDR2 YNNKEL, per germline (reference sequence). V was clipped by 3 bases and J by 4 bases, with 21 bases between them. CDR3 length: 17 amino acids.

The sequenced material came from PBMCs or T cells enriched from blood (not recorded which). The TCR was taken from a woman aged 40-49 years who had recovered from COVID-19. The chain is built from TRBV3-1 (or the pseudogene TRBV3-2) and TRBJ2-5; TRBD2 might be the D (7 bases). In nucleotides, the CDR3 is TGTGCCAGCAGCCAGGTTTACGGGGGGCGCTGGGTAGAGACCCAGTACTTC. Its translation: CASSQVYGGRWVETQYF.